This entry lists 10 T cell receptor beta chains sequenced from one sample in a study of OX40 agonist ivuxolimab in advanced cancers. Sequencing was performed with immunoSEQ multiplex PCR; in TCRdb, only in-frame clones are kept and a portion is missing. Among approximately 98,000 clones listed, 75% to 95% were seen once. The material sequenced was CD4+ or CD8+ T cells sorted from blood, taken in a trial of the OX40 agonist ivuxolimab. Receptors originate from an adult with an advanced solid tumor such as melanoma, head and neck, liver or kidney cancer.

The genes are TRBV29-1 and TRBJ2-2; 10 bases are shared with TRBD1. This CDR3 is 13 amino acids long. Losses at the gene ends were 7 bases for V and 6 bases for J; bases not matched to a gene: 5. CDR1 and CDR2 from the germline V gene are SQVTM and ANQGSEA. The CDR3 bases are TGCAGCGCCTCGGGACAGGGGTCCGGGGAGCTGTTTTTT. Its translation: CSASGQGSGELFF.

This chain's CDR3 is CASSGPGRGTEAFF. The CDR3 bases are TGTGCCAGCAGTGGACCGGGGAGAGGGACTGAAGCTTTCTTT. The chain carries TRBV6-5 and TRBJ1-1; D is uncertain. V lost 5 bases and J 5 bases, leaving 15 bases between the germline ends. The germline V gene encodes CDR1 MNHEY and CDR2 SVGAGI. This CDR3 region has 14 residues.

The CDR3 nucleotides read TGCGCCAGCAGCTCGGGGACAGGGGGCGGGGGCTACGAGCAGTACTTC. This translates into CASSSGTGGGGYEQYF. This chain uses TRBV5-1 with TRBJ2-7, with 12 bases that match TRBD1. The V and J ends lost 3 bases and 3 bases, in that order; junction bases with no gene match: 7. Per germline, CDR1 SGHRS and CDR2 YFSETQ. This CDR3 is built from 16 residues.

The chain links TRBV19 to TRBJ1-1; the D gene is possibly TRBD1 (6 bases). The CDR3 has 13 residues. V was trimmed by 6 bases and J by 0 bases, leaving 8 bases between them. Per the germline V gene, CDR1 is LNHDA and CDR2 is SQIVND (reference sequence). The DNA for the CDR3 is TGTGCCAGTAGGGACAGAGTGAACACTGAAGCTTTCTTT. This encodes CASRDRVNTEAFF.

The gene calls are TRBV7-9 and TRBJ1-2; perhaps TRBD1 as D (5 bases). Germline CDR1 reads SEHNR; CDR2 reads FQNEAQ (reference sequence). Trimming cost V 7 bases and J 0 bases, with 9 bases left between them. The CDR3 has 13 residues. The CDR3 coding sequence is TGTGCCAGCACTGGGACGCCTAACTATGGCTACACCTTC. Translated: CASTGTPNYGYTF.

The sample holds one count of this clone. The chain recombines TRBV7-9 with TRBJ2-2; D is unresolved. CDR3 size: 14 residues. Germline V lookup: CDR1 SEHNR, CDR2 FQNEAQ (reference sequence). V was trimmed by 8 bases and J by 4 bases, leaving 14 bases between them. The CDR3 loop reads CASSPSAATGELFF. CDR3 DNA sequence: TGTGCCAGCTCCCCGTCGGCGGCCACCGGGGAGCTGTTTTTT.

This chain joins TRBV7-2 and TRBJ2-1; D uncertain. CDR3 length: 13 amino acids. Trimming shortened V by 1 base and J by 7 bases, and 8 bases separated the two germline ends. The germline CDR1 and CDR2 sequences are SGHTA and FQGNSA. Here the CDR3 reads CASSLGGGNEQFF. The CDR3 coding sequence is TGTGCCAGCAGCTTAGGAGGTGGTAATGAGCAGTTCTTC.

This sequence joins TRBV18 and TRBJ2-7, with D possibly called TRBD1 or TRBD2 (5 bases each). This CDR3 is 12 amino acids long. V was trimmed by 3 bases and J by 8 bases, leaving 11 bases between them. The germline V gene has CDR1 KGHSH and CDR2 LQKENI. The DNA for the CDR3 is TGTGCCAGCTCACCCCGGGACGGCAAGCAGTACTTC. Translating gives CASSPRDGKQYF. The whole variable domain, filled in from reference TRBV18 and TRBJ2-7, reads NAGVMQNPRHLVRRRGQEARLRCSPMKGHSHVYWYRQLPEEGLKFMVYLQKENIIDESGMPKERFSAEFPKEGPSILRIQQVVRGDSAAYFCASSPRDGKQYFGPGTRLTVT.

The chain links TRBV19 to TRBJ1-5; TRBD1 aligns across 9 bases. V lost 7 bases to trimming and J lost 0 bases; unmatched junction nucleotides: 10. The CDR3 is 17 residues long. Germline-derived CDR1 and CDR2 are LNHDA and SQIVND (reference sequence). The CDR3 bases are TGTGCCAGTACCACCCCGGGACAGGGAAATAGCAATCAGCCCCAGCATTTT. It specifies CASTTPGQGNSNQPQHF.

The chain links TRBV27 to TRBJ2-6, with 8 bases aligning to TRBD1. The germline gives CDR1 MNHEY, CDR2 SMNVEV (reference sequence). V lost 6 bases, J lost 4 bases, and 5 bases stayed unmatched. The CDR3 is 15 residues long. CDR3 region: CASRRTGPGANVLTF. CDR3 nucleotides: TGTGCCAGCAGACGGACAGGGCCGGGGGCCAACGTCCTGACTTTC.